This entry concerns a single T cell receptor (beta chain). The record originates from a study of cytomegalovirus exposure and HLA in healthy donors. The CDR3 loop spans 14 amino acids. The germline V and J ends were trimmed by 6 bases and 2 bases, with 13 bases remaining between them. Germline CDR1 SQVTM, CDR2 ANQGSEA. 13 Jbeta primers and 60 Vbeta primers were used for the PCR. Only in-frame clones appear in the TCRdb table, and some are missing; sequencing was by immunoSEQ multiplex PCR. Of 100,000 to 150,000 clones listed, approximately 69% are singletons. The origin of this receptor is a woman in her forties or fifties in good health and CMV-seropositive. V and J are TRBV29-1 and TRBJ2-2; D possibly corresponds to TRBD1 (6 bases). Sample: PBMCs. CDR3 coding DNA: TGCAGCGTGAAACAGGGATATAACACCGGGGAGCTGTTTTTT. Encoded protein: CSVKQGYNTGELFF.